This T cell receptor (beta chain) was sequenced in a study of blood T cell repertoires in COVID-19. Overall study: Acute and convalescent COVID-19 specimens originated in the United States, Italy and Spain. T cells, B-cell-depleted T cells, or PBMCs provided the cDNA or gDNA that served as material.

The authors' processing: Reference gene primer amplification gave estimated nucleated cell counts. Data came from immunoSEQ multiplex PCR; TCRdb stores just in-frame clones and leaves some out. V and J calls and clone size are copied from that table; D and trimming were computed from the DNA. The sample has 190,000 or so clones; around 87% are singletons. This CDR3 region has 15 residues. The germline V gene has CDR1 LGHDT and CDR2 YNNKEL (reference sequence). J gave up 9 bases and V 2 bases, and 4 bases lay outside the gene matches. A few counts support this clone. The chain links TRBV3-1 (or the pseudogene TRBV3-2) to TRBJ1-6; 10 nucleotides agree with TRBD1. What was sequenced was peripheral blood. The origin of this receptor is a man aged 40-50 years with active or convalescent COVID-19. In DNA, the CDR3 is TGTGCCAGCAGCCAAATAGGGACAGGGGTTTCACCCCTCCACTTT. This gives the protein CASSQIGTGVSPLHF.